The present TCR beta chain was sequenced within a study of OX40 agonist ivuxolimab in advanced cancers. Only in-frame clones appear in the TCRdb table, and some are missing; sequencing was by immunoSEQ multiplex PCR. The sample has about 63,000 clones, 75% to 90% seen once. The origin of this receptor is an adult with an advanced solid tumor such as melanoma, head and neck, liver or kidney cancer. Source: CD4+ or CD8+ T cells sorted from blood, taken in a trial of the OX40 agonist ivuxolimab.

CDR3 region: CASSVSGAGGAPDTQYF. The CDR3 DNA reads as TGTGCCAGCAGCGTTTCAGGAGCGGGAGGGGCCCCGGATACGCAGTATTTT. V usage is TRBV9 and J usage is TRBJ2-3; 10 bases are shared with TRBD2. Germline assignment: CDR1 SGDLS and CDR2 YYNGEE. The length of the CDR3 is 17 residues. The junction had 12 bases not matched to a gene; V was cut back by 2 bases and J by 6 bases. Variable domain in full (rest from reference TRBV9 and TRBJ2-3): DSGVTQTPKHLITATGQRVTLRCSPRSGDLSVYWYQQSLDQGLQFLIQYYNGEERAKGNILERFSAQQFPDLHSELNLSSLELGDSALYFCASSVSGAGGAPDTQYFGPGTRLTVL.